This T cell receptor beta chain was sequenced in a study of cytomegalovirus exposure and HLA in healthy donors. Amplification used 60 Vbeta primers and 13 Jbeta primers. Sequenced by immunoSEQ multiplex PCR; TCRdb stores in-frame clones only, minus some. This table holds 150,000 to 200,000 clones, 80% to 85% found once. Study-wide findings and caveats: With further analysis later on, most CMV-associated TCR beta chains appeared HLA-restricted.

Turning to this clone: Its antigen is unknown.

The receptor's source is a boy aged 2 to 9 in good health and CMV-seronegative. The sample comprised PBMCs.

The CDR3 sequence: CASEDSISMNTEAFF. The CDR3, as DNA: TGTGCCAGCGAGGACAGTATCTCCATGAACACTGAAGCTTTCTTT. The chain is built from TRBV5-4 and TRBJ1-1; possible D gene TRBD1, 6 bases. Germline CDR1 SGHNT, CDR2 YYREEE (reference sequence). Deletions cut 7 bases from V and 0 bases from J, with 16 bases between. This CDR3 has 15 residues.